This TCR beta chain was sequenced during a study of neurological immune-mediated disorders. This clonotype appeared many times. One entry per CDR3 protein results from TCRdb running MiXCR on the 5' RACE reads. The top ten hold about 5% of the sample, which has over 50,000 distinct CDR3 sequences, roughly 4.9% seen once. The CDR3 is 15 amino acids. The J segment lost 8 bases and the V segment lost 6 bases, leaving 6 bases of the junction unmatched. The chain has TRBV12-3 or TRBV12-4 and TRBJ2-1; TRBD2 aligns across 14 bases. The receptor's source is a human donor with multiple sclerosis. The donor label of this sample is uncertain. Sequencing used PBMCs. The CDR3: CASSKTSGGAYEQFF. The CDR3 nucleotides are TGTGCCAGCAGCAAGACTAGCGGGGGGGCTTATGAGCAGTTCTTC.